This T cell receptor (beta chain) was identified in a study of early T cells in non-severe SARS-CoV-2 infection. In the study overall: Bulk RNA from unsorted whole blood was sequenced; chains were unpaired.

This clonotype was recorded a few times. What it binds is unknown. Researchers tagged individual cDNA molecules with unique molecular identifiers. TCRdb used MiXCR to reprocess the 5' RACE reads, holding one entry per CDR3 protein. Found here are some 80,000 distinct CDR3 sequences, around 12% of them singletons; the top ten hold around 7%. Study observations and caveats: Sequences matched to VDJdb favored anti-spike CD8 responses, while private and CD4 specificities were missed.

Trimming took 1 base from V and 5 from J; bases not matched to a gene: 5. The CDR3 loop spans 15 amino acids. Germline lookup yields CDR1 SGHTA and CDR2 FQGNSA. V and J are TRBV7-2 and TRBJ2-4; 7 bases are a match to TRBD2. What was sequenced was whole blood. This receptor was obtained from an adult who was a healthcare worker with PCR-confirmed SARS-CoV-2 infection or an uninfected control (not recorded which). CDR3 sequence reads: CASSLESSGENIQYF. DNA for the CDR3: TGTGCCAGCAGCTTAGAGTCTAGCGGCGAAAACATTCAGTACTTC.